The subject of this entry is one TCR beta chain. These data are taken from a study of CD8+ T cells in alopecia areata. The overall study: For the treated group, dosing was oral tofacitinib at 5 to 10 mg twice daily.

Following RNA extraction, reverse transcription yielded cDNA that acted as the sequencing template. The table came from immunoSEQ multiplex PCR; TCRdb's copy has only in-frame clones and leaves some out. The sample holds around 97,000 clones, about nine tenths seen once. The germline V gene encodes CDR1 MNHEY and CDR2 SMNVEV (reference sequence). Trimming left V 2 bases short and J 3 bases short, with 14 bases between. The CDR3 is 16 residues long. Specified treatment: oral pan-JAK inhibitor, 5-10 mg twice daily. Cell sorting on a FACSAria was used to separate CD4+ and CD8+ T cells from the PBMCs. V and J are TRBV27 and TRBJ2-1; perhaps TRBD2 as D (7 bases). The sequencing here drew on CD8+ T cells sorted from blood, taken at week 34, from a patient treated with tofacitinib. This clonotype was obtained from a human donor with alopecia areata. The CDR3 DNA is TGTGCCAGCAGTTTACTAGGGGGAGGGAGCTACAATGAGCAGTTCTTC. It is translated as CASSLLGGGSYNEQFF.